This T cell receptor (beta chain) was identified in a study of cytomegalovirus exposure and HLA in healthy donors. Primers included in the PCR were 60 Vbeta and 13 Jbeta primers. The data were produced by immunoSEQ multiplex PCR, yet TCRdb's version contains in-frame clones alone and is incomplete. Among about 130,000 clones, 85% to 90% were seen once, and the ten largest hold approximately 6.7%. The sample holds one count of this clone. The antigen is not known. Germline V gene sequence: CDR1 MNHEY, CDR2 SVGAGI. Trimming took 4 bases from V and 4 from J, leaving 8 bases between them. The CDR3 extends over 13 amino acids. Broader study findings: CMV serostatus alone was available as immune exposure information. Across donors, presence/absence analyses took sequencing depth to be roughly uniform. Most CMV-associated TCR beta chains appeared HLA-restricted in a later analysis. A later analysis, which compared TCR beta chains of equal frequency, found the HLA-associated ones more clonally expanded.

The sequence came from a woman aged 25-40 years in good health and CMV-seropositive. The sequenced sample was PBMCs. The chain is built from TRBV6-5 and TRBJ1-3, with TRBD1 as a possible D gene (5 bases). The CDR3: CASSSKGGNTIYF. Here the CDR3 DNA reads TGTGCCAGCAGTTCAAAGGGGGGAAACACCATATATTTT.